Sequencing of this T cell receptor (beta chain) was carried out in a study of T cell responses to AZD1222 COVID-19 vaccine. General observations from the study: Baseline seropositivity occurred in only a handful of AZD1222 recipients. Dominant at 160-218 and 743-854, vaccine-associated CD4 TCRs also spanned spike. The sample set comprised mostly white British donors with more females, and clonal diversity was possibly underestimated. Repertoire sampling was restricted to post-peak T cell response timepoints.

Assay used: immunoSEQ multiplex PCR; TCRdb lists only in-frame clones, some missing. The sample holds about 130,000 clones, about 90% seen once. The CDR3 is 16 residues long. CDR1 and CDR2 (germline): SGHRS, YFSETQ. V shed 4 bases, J shed 4 bases, and the junction held 10 bases outside the gene matches. With regard to this clone: Its antigen is unknown.

The sequencing here drew on peripheral blood, taken on day 0 of MenACWY control vaccination. The clonotype comes from an adult in good health. The J gene is TRBJ2-3, the V gene TRBV5-1; TRBD2 matches 9 bases. CDR3 bases: TGCGCCAGCAGCCCAAGAAGCGGGAGGAGTGCAGATACGCAGTATTTT. Amino acid sequence: CASSPRSGRSADTQYF.